This T cell receptor (beta chain) originates from a study of OX40 agonist ivuxolimab in advanced cancers. Clones were sequenced by immunoSEQ multiplex PCR, and TCRdb holds only the in-frame ones, with some missing. Altogether roughly 62,000 clones are present, approximately 83% being singletons, with the ten largest covering more than 0.8%. Germline loops: CDR1 SGHRS, CDR2 YFSETQ. The CDR3 is made up of 15 amino acids. V was trimmed by 0 bases and J by 2 bases, leaving 12 bases between them. The sample here was CD4+ or CD8+ T cells sorted from blood, taken in a trial of the OX40 agonist ivuxolimab. The chain joins TRBV5-1 to TRBJ2-7, with D tentatively TRBD2 (6 bases). This clonotype was sampled from an adult with an advanced solid tumor such as melanoma, head and neck, liver or kidney cancer. The CDR3 reads CASSLGVGEAYEQYF. For the CDR3, the DNA is TGCGCCAGCAGCTTGGGTGTGGGGGAGGCCTACGAGCAGTACTTC.